The 8 T cell receptor beta chains given below trace back to one sample, sequenced in a study of T cells in tuberculosis. Noted time point: new active TB diagnosis, blood taken before or within 7 days of starting treatment. Some clones are missing from TCRdb's copy, which holds only in-frame ones; the method was immunoSEQ multiplex PCR. The data contain more than 35,000 clones, approximately 93% of them singletons. The starting material was PBMCs, obtained at tuberculosis diagnosis. The source is an adult with tuberculosis.

The chain couples TRBV5-1 to TRBJ2-3; perhaps TRBD1 as D (5 bases). Deletions cut 4 bases from V and 2 bases from J, with 8 bases between. CDR3 length: 13 residues. The germline CDR1 and CDR2 sequences are SGHRS and YFSETQ. CDR3 DNA: TGCGCCAGCAGCCAGGGTTCCACAGATACGCAGTATTTT. Protein sequence: CASSQGSTDTQYF.

This chain joins TRBV14 and TRBJ2-3; D not resolved. Trimming cost V 0 bases and J 2 bases, with 6 bases left between them. Germline-derived CDR1 and CDR2 are SGHDN and FVKESK. The CDR3 extends over 14 amino acids. CDR3 amino acids: CASSQDANTDTQYF. In DNA form, the CDR3 reads TGTGCCAGCAGCCAAGACGCTAACACAGATACGCAGTATTTT.

The rearrangement uses TRBV28 and TRBJ2-5, with TRBD1 matching over 9 bases. Germline CDR1 and CDR2: MDHEN and SYDVKM. The CDR3 extends over 15 amino acids. V lost 5 bases to trimming and J lost 7 bases; unmatched junction nucleotides: 11. The CDR3 sequence: CASSRDRVGGGTQYF. In DNA, the CDR3 is TGTGCCAGCAGTCGGGACAGGGTCGGAGGAGGGACCCAGTACTTC.

Comments on this clone: The CDR3 end shows no conserved phenylalanine or tryptophan, and so a read error is likely. The DNA is omitted, as the CDR3 cannot be located on it reliably, and the CDR3 follows TCRdb's listing. This chain links TRBV18 with TRBJ2-3; the table gives TRBD2 as D, unverified against the DNA. The CDR3 has 12 residues if both end residues are counted. From germline, CDR1 is KGHSH and CDR2 LQKENI. The CDR3 loop is CASSMDGEVKGA.

The chain links TRBV20-1 to TRBJ1-1; 9 positions agree with TRBD1. V lost 6 bases to trimming and J lost 5 bases; unmatched junction nucleotides: 1. The CDR3 extends over 11 amino acids. The V gene's germline CDR1 is DFQATT and CDR2 SNEGSKA (reference sequence). The CDR3 sequence is CSAGQGTEAFF. The CDR3 region has the DNA TGCAGTGCCGGACAGGGGACTGAAGCTTTCTTT.

This clone occurred once. V gene TRBV7-2 combines with J gene TRBJ1-3; tentative D call: TRBD1 (6 bases). Germline lookup yields CDR1 SGHTA and CDR2 FQGNSA. The CDR3 is made up of 15 amino acids. The germline V and J ends were trimmed by 5 bases and 0 bases, with 11 bases remaining between them. CDR3 in amino acids: CASSTQGYSGNTIYF. The CDR3 DNA sequence: TGTGCCAGCAGCACCCAGGGGTACTCTGGAAACACCATATATTTT. The full variable domain, its missing parts supplied by reference TRBV7-2 and TRBJ1-3, is GAGVSQSPSNKVTEKGKDVELRCDPISGHTALYWYRQSLGQGLEFLIYFQGNSAPDKSGLPSDRFSAERTGGSVSTLTIQRTQQEDSAVYLCASSTQGYSGNTIYFGEGSWLTVV.

CDR3 loop: CASSLHKADSGNTIYF. CDR3 in DNA: TGTGCCAGCAGCTTACATAAGGCGGACTCTGGAAACACCATATATTTT. The V and J genes are TRBV7-2 and TRBJ1-3; D uncertain. Trimming removed 2 bases from V and 0 bases from J, with 11 bases in between. Per the germline V gene, CDR1 is SGHTA and CDR2 is FQGNSA. This CDR3 is built from 16 residues.

This clone was counted once. The CDR3 sequence: CASSSPPDRVSSTEAFF. CDR3 in DNA: TGTGCCAGCAGCTCCCCGCCGGACAGGGTTAGTAGCACTGAAGCTTTCTTT. The rearrangement uses TRBV7-9 and TRBJ1-1; the match to TRBD1 covers 8 bases. CDR1 and CDR2 (germline): SEHNR, FQNEAQ (reference sequence). CDR3 size: 17 residues. V lost 4 bases and J lost 4; bases outside the gene matches: 14.